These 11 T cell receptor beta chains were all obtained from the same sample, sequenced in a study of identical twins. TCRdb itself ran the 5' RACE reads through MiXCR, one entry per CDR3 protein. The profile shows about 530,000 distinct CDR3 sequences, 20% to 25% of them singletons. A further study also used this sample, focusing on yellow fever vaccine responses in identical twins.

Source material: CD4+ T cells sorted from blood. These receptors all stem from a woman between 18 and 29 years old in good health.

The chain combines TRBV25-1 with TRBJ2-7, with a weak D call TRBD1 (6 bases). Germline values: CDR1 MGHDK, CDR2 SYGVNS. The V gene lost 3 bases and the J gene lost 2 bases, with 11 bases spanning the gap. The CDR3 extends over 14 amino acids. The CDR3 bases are TGTGCCAGCAGTGAGAAGGACAGAGCCTACGAGCAGTACTTC. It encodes CASSEKDRAYEQYF.

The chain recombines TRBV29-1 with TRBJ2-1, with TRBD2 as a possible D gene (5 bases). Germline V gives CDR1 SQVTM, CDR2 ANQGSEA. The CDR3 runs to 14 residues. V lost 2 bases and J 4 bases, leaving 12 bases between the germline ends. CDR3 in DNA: TGCAGCGTTGAAAAGGGAGCCGCGTACAATGAGCAGTTCTTC. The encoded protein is CSVEKGAAYNEQFF.

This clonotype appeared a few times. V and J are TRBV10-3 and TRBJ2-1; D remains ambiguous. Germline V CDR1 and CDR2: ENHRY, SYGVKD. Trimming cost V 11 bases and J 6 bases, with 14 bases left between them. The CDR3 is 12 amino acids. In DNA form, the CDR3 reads TGTGCCGCAGGCTTAGAAGCCAATGAGCAGTTCTTC. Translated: CAAGLEANEQFF.

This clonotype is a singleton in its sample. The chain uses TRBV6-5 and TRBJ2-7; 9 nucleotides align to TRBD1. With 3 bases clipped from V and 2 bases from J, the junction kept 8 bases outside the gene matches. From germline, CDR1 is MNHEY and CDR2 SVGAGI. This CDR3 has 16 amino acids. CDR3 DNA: TGTGCCAGCAGTTATATAAGACAGGGGGGAGCCTACGAGCAGTACTTC. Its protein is CASSYIRQGGAYEQYF.

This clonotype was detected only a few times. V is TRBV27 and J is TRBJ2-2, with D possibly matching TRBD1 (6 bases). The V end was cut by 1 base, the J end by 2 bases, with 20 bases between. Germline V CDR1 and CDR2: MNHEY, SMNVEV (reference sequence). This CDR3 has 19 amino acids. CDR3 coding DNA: TGTGCCAGCAGTTTATACTATGACAGGCAATTTCCAAACACCGGGGAGCTGTTTTTT. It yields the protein CASSLYYDRQFPNTGELFF.

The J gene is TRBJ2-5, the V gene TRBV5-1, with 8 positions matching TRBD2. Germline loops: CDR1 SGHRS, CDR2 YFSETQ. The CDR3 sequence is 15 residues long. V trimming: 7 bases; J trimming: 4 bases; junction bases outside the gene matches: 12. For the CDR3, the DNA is TGCGCCAGCGCTCCACGGGGGGGCGGTGGAGAGACCCAGTACTTC. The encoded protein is CASAPRGGGGETQYF.

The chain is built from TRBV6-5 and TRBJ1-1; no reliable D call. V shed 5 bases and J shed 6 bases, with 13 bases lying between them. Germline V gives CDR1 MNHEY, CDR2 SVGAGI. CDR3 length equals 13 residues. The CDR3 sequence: CASSTGSPPEAFF. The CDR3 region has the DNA TGTGCCAGCAGTACTGGCTCCCCACCTGAAGCTTTCTTT.

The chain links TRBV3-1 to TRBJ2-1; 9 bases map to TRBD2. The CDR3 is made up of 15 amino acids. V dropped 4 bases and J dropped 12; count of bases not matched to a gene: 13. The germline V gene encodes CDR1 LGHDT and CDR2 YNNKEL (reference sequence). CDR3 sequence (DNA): TGTGCCAGCAGCCGTAGCGGGGGCCCCTTAGGATGGCAGTTCTTC. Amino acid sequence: CASSRSGGPLGWQFF.

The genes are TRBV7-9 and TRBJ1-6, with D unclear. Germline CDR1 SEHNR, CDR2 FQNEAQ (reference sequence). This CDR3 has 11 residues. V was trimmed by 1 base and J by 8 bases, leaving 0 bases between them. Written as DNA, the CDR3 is TGTGCCAGCAGCTTAGATTCACCCCTCCACTTT. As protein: CASSLDSPLHF.

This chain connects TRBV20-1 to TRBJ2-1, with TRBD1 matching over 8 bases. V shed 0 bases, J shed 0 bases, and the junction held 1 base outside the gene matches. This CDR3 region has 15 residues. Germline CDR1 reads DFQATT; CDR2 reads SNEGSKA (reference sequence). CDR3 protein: CSARDGTGSYNEQFF. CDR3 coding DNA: TGCAGTGCTAGAGATGGGACAGGCTCCTACAATGAGCAGTTCTTC.

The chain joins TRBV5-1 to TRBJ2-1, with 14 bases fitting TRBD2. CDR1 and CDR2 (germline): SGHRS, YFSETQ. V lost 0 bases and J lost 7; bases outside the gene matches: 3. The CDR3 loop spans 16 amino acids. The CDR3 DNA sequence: TGCGCCAGCAGCTTGGGGGGACTAGCGGGAGCAAATGAGCAGTTCTTC. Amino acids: CASSLGGLAGANEQFF.